These 17 T cell receptor beta chains were sequenced from one sample in a study of regulatory T cells in long-lasting Graves disease. Time point described: newly diagnosed GD, antithyroid drugs for less than 3 months. RNA from PBMCs was the source of the TCR library. Arm-PCR of CDR3 regions and iRepertoire HTBI primers were the basis on which TCR beta libraries were built. One entry per CDR3 protein results from TCRdb running MiXCR on the multiplex PCR reads. In the table there are approximately 540,000 distinct CDR3 sequences, around 12% of which are singletons. These sequences were also reported in another study, on T cells in Graves' hyperthyroidism and ophthalmopathy.

The sample was peripheral blood mononuclear cells (PBMCs), taken at new diagnosis, from a patient treated with antithyroid drugs. These receptors were obtained from a woman between 25 and 40 years old with Graves disease.

This chain links TRBV6-2 or TRBV6-3 with TRBJ2-5; no definite D call. Germline CDR1 and CDR2: MNHEY and SVGEGT. The CDR3 spans 14 residues. V was clipped by 0 bases and J by 3 bases, with 8 bases between them. DNA for the CDR3: TGTGCCAGCAGTTACTCAAGCCCCAAAGAGACCCAGTACTTC. Amino acids: CASSYSSPKETQYF.

This clonotype came up a few times. This rearrangement joins TRBV20-1 to TRBJ2-7; the match to TRBD2 covers 7 bases. The CDR3 has 16 amino acids. Germline V gene sequence: CDR1 DFQATT, CDR2 SNEGSKA (reference sequence). V trimming: 3 bases; J trimming: 4 bases; junction bases outside the gene matches: 15. CDR3 sequence reads: CSARPTLAAWNYEQYF. The CDR3 bases are TGCAGTGCTAGGCCCACCCTAGCGGCCTGGAATTACGAGCAGTACTTC.

This clonotype was recorded a few times. V usage is TRBV9 and J usage is TRBJ2-1; possibly TRBD1 or TRBD2 for D (6 bases each). V lost 5 bases, J lost 5 bases, and 20 bases lay in between. The germline V gene has CDR1 SGDLS and CDR2 YYNGEE. There are 16 residues in the CDR3. The CDR3 reads CASSVVSSAGDNEQFF. DNA for the CDR3: TGTGCCAGCAGTGTCGTTTCTAGCGCAGGGGACAATGAGCAGTTCTTC.

In this sample, this clonotype turned up many times. The chain uses TRBV19 and TRBJ2-7; D gene ambiguous. Germline assignment: CDR1 LNHDA and CDR2 SQIVND (reference sequence). Trimming left V 6 bases short and J 2 bases short, with 11 bases between. CDR3 size: 13 residues. CDR3 residues: CASRLTPAYEQYF. The CDR3 DNA reads TGTGCCAGTAGATTGACTCCGGCCTACGAGCAGTACTTC. The whole variable domain, remainder taken from reference TRBV19 and TRBJ2-7, is DGGITQSPKYLFRKEGQNVTLSCEQNLNHDAMYWYRQDPGQGLRLIYYSQIVNDFQKGDIAEGYSVSREKKESFPLTVTSAQKNPTAFYLCASRLTPAYEQYFGPGTRLTVT.

This clonotype has at least ten counts. A much larger clone sits a single nucleotide away, making a read error possible. The rearrangement joins TRBV11-2 to TRBJ2-3, with D perhaps TRBD2 (5 bases). V lost 8 bases and J 0 bases, leaving 21 bases between the germline ends. The CDR3 is made up of 17 amino acids. CDR1 and CDR2 from the germline V gene are SGHAT and FQNNGV. The CDR3 is CASGPTLGEASTDTQYF. In DNA, the CDR3 is TGTGCCAGCGGGCCTACCCTCGGGGAAGCTAGCACAGATACGCAGTATTTT.

This clonotype was recorded many times. The chain has TRBV2 and TRBJ2-4, with 11 bases fitting TRBD2. CDR3 length: 15 residues. V was pared by 5 bases and J by 5 bases, with 5 bases of the junction left unmatched. The germline V gene has CDR1 SNHLY and CDR2 FYNNEI. CDR3 coding DNA: TGTGCCAGCAGTCGTACTAGCGGGAGCCAAAACATTCAGTACTTC. It specifies CASSRTSGSQNIQYF.

This clonotype showed up many times. V usage is TRBV6-2 or TRBV6-3 and J usage is TRBJ1-3; TRBD1 matches at 7 bases. Losses at the gene ends were 4 bases for V and 0 bases for J; bases not matched to a gene: 3. Germline values: CDR1 MNHEY, CDR2 SVGEGT. The CDR3 consists of 15 residues. CDR3 region: CASSFSGGSGNTIYF. For the CDR3, the DNA is TGTGCCAGCAGTTTCTCAGGGGGCTCTGGAAACACCATATATTTT.

This clonotype was counted at least ten times. The rearrangement links TRBV9 to TRBJ2-1; the D gene is possibly TRBD2 (5 bases). Deletions cut 3 bases from V and 4 bases from J, with 17 bases between. Germline V gene lookup returns CDR1 SGDLS and CDR2 YYNGEE. This CDR3 is built from 16 residues. The CDR3 loop reads CASSAPSAAGYNEQFF. The CDR3 DNA follows: TGTGCCAGCAGCGCCCCCTCTGCCGCGGGTTACAATGAGCAGTTCTTC.

Remarks on this clonotype: An end of the junction differs from the germline gene, which may be a read error. The CDR3 DNA reads as TGTGCCGGCAGCTTTGGGACAGGGGGTTGGAGTGAGCAGTTCTTC. Encoded protein: CAGSFGTGGWSEQFF. V usage is TRBV5-4 and J usage is TRBJ2-1; 11 positions agree with TRBD1. Germline CDR1 SGHNT, CDR2 YYREEE (reference sequence). This CDR3 contains 15 residues.

This clonotype was picked up many times. V is TRBV27 and J is TRBJ1-1; perhaps TRBD1 as D (5 bases). V lost 4 bases to trimming and J lost 0 bases, with 15 bases between them. This CDR3 is 16 amino acids long. Germline V gene data show CDR1 as MNHEY and CDR2 as SMNVEV (reference sequence). CDR3 DNA: TGTGCCAGCAGTTCCGCGGGGGGGAGGGTGAACACTGAAGCTTTCTTT. Its protein is CASSSAGGRVNTEAFF.

The sample holds many counts of this clonotype. The V and J genes are TRBV10-3 and TRBJ2-1, with D tentatively TRBD2 (5 bases). Germline V gene sequence: CDR1 ENHRY, CDR2 SYGVKD. This CDR3 is 13 amino acids long. V lost 4 bases to trimming and J lost 5 bases, with 9 bases between them. The CDR3 spells CAISALLDNEQFF. In nucleotides, the CDR3 is TGTGCCATCAGTGCGCTACTAGACAATGAGCAGTTCTTC.

This clonotype appeared many times. V is TRBV27 and J is TRBJ2-7; 7 bases line up with TRBD1. Per germline, CDR1 MNHEY and CDR2 SMNVEV (reference sequence). The CDR3 consists of 13 residues. The V gene end was trimmed by 3 bases and the J gene end by 3 bases; junction bases not matched to a gene: 2. The CDR3 reads CASSFAGGYEQYF. The CDR3 coding sequence is TGTGCCAGCAGTTTCGCAGGGGGCTACGAGCAGTACTTC.

The table lists this clonotype with many counts. The chain's CDR3 is CASSPDGNYGYTF. The CDR3 nucleotides read TGTGCCAGCAGCCCGGACGGAAACTATGGCTACACCTTC. The chain uses TRBV6-1 and TRBJ1-2; D gene ambiguous. Per the germline V gene, CDR1 is MNHNS and CDR2 is SASEGT. V dropped 6 bases and J dropped 2 bases, with 10 bases sitting between them. The CDR3 length is 13 residues.

This clonotype showed up many times. The V gene is TRBV14, the J gene TRBJ2-5; D possibly corresponds to TRBD2 (5 bases). This CDR3 is built from 15 residues. Germline values: CDR1 SGHDN, CDR2 FVKESK. Between the trimmed V and J ends, which lost 2 bases and 3 bases, there was a span of 13 bases. The DNA for the CDR3 is TGTGCCAGCAGCCAATCGTCGGGGTGGGAAGAGACCCAGTACTTC. Translated, it gives CASSQSSGWEETQYF.

This rearrangement joins TRBV15 to TRBJ2-7, with 11 bases that match TRBD2. V was pared by 5 bases and J by 3 bases, with 6 bases of the junction left unmatched. This CDR3 is built from 15 residues. Germline V gene lookup returns CDR1 LNHNV and CDR2 YYDKDF (reference sequence). The DNA for the CDR3 is TGTGCCACCAGCTTAGACGGGACTAGCGGCTACGAGCAGTACTTC. Protein: CATSLDGTSGYEQYF.

This clonotype came up many times. This chain joins TRBV30 and TRBJ2-7, with D uncertain. Trimming left V 0 bases short and J 6 bases short, with 24 bases between. Germline V gene data show CDR1 as GTSNPN and CDR2 as SVGIG (reference sequence). This CDR3 has 17 residues. CDR3 loop: CAWSVPPMDPRPAEQYF. CDR3 nucleotides: TGTGCCTGGAGTGTTCCACCAATGGACCCACGCCCTGCCGAGCAGTACTTC. The whole variable domain, remainder taken from reference TRBV30 and TRBJ2-7, is SQTIHQWPATLVQPVGSPLSLECTVEGTSNPNLYWYRQAAGRGLQLLFYSVGIGQISSEVPQNLSASRPQDRQFILSSKKLLLSDSGFYLCAWSVPPMDPRPAEQYFGPGTRLTVT.

This clonotype came up a few times. V is TRBV6-2 or TRBV6-3 and J is TRBJ2-1; the match to TRBD2 covers 13 bases. The V segment lost 10 bases and the J segment 4 bases; nucleotides outside the gene matches: 7. This CDR3 has 15 residues. Germline V gene lookup returns CDR1 MNHEY and CDR2 SVGEGT. The CDR3 DNA sequence: TGTGCCACCTCAGGGACTAGCGGGAATTACAATGAGCAGTTCTTC. This sequence encodes CATSGTSGNYNEQFF.